This record covers a single T cell receptor (beta chain). V lost 5 bases and J 4 bases, leaving 11 bases between the germline ends. Germline CDR1 MNHEY, CDR2 SMNVEV (reference sequence). This CDR3 is built from 13 residues. This sample was taken from a study of blood T cell repertoires in COVID-19. About the study: Acute and convalescent COVID-19 specimens originated in the United States, Italy and Spain. In each case, the material was cDNA or gDNA derived from T cells, B-cell-depleted T cells, or PBMCs.

In the original workflow: Cell counts per sample came from amplifying reference gene primers. Assay used: immunoSEQ multiplex PCR; TCRdb lists only in-frame clones, some missing. V, J and clone size derive from that table, while D and trimming were established from the DNA sequence. Of hundreds of thousands of clones in the sample, around 85% are singletons; the top ten hold approximately 8%. The sample was peripheral blood. The TCR comes from a woman over 75 with acute or convalescent COVID-19. The genes are TRBV27 and TRBJ1-2; no firm D call. The CDR3 protein is CASSPRELYGYTF. For the CDR3, the DNA is TGTGCCAGCAGTCCCCGGGAGCTCTATGGCTACACCTTC.